This T cell receptor (beta chain) was sequenced during a study of cytomegalovirus exposure and HLA in healthy donors. Notes on the study in general: Later on, an analysis found that several of the most significant clusters appeared to be linked to common viral pathogens, which included parvovirus B19.

The germline gives CDR1 SGHTA, CDR2 FQGNSA. The CDR3 sequence is 18 residues long. The germline V and J ends were trimmed by 1 base and 1 base, with 19 bases remaining between them. The PCR ran on 60 Vbeta and 13 Jbeta primers. Assay: immunoSEQ multiplex PCR; the TCRdb copy retains only in-frame clones and omits some. The sample comprises about 160,000 clones, roughly 79% of which are singletons, and approximately 0.89% rests with the top ten. Notes on this clone: Its matching antigen is unknown.

Sequenced: PBMCs. The TCR was taken from a woman between 45 and 65 years old in good health and CMV-seropositive. The chain links TRBV7-2 to TRBJ2-5; perhaps TRBD1 as D (5 bases). The CDR3 DNA sequence: TGTGCCAGCAGCTTAGTTGGAGCGTACAGGCAGAGCCAAGAGACCCAGTACTTC. This gives the protein CASSLVGAYRQSQETQYF.